This TCR beta chain originates from a study of OX40 agonist ivuxolimab in advanced cancers. Describing the broader study: Ivuxolimab, which targeted the costimulatory receptor OX40 (CD134), was an agonistic, fully human IgG2 monoclonal antibody. Patients were allowed to have had prior anti-PD-1, anti-PD-L1 or anti-CTLA-4 therapy, and approximately 40% of the dose-escalation patients had been treated with checkpoint inhibitors. Three dose-escalation patients achieved partial responses, one with hepatocellular carcinoma and two with cutaneous melanoma. The monotherapy dose-escalation portion (N ≈ 52 patients) of the phase I ivuxolimab trial is reported in the paper. Intravenous ivuxolimab was administered to patients every 2 weeks at six dose levels: 0.01, 0.1, 0.3, 1.5, 3 and 10 mg/kg. Peripheral TCRbeta sequencing was intended to test whether TCR sequence diversity was altered and clonal T-cell expansion was caused by ivuxolimab. Of the approximately 50 dose-escalation patients, hepatocellular carcinoma was present in approximately 20, melanoma in around 15, renal cell carcinoma in 9 and head and neck cancer in 9. A male proportion of roughly 80% and a mean age of approximately 60 years, ranging from about 23 to 90, were recorded for the dose-escalation cohort.

What the authors observed across the whole study: Clonal expansion of both CD4+ and CD8+ blood T cells was observed from baseline to week 6 at doses 0.1 to 3.0 mg/kg. Low levels of normalized T-cell clonal expansion were also seen in some nonresponding patients. On average, CD8+ T cells showed more expanded clones than CD4+ T cells after ivuxolimab. The antigen specificity of the clonally expanded peripheral T cells was not determined. Partial responders in the 0.1-3.0 mg/kg groups had among the lowest normalized peripheral clonal expansion, especially among CD8+ T cells.

CDR3 length: 15 amino acids, cysteine to phenylalanine. Only the CDR3 part of the read is kept: 45 bases, read in frame from the first base. The V end gives up 6 bases and the J end 2 bases, leaving 5 bases in the junction not matched to a gene. CDR1 and CDR2 are read off the germline V gene (reference sequence) as MNHEY and SMNVEV. A word on this clone: The antigen this receptor binds is unknown. Base qualities are not at hand, and no much larger clone is one base apart.

For sequencing of the TCRbeta CDR3 region, genomic DNA was extracted from the sorted cells. The immunoSEQ Assay was used to sequence the TCRbeta CDR3 regions. TCRdb took this table from immuneACCESS and kept in-frame rearrangements with V and J called. Such tables lack part of the clones; where checked against another copy, unresolved V genes explain under half of the gap, and the rest is unexplained. The sample profile shows around 20,000 clones; more than 65% of them were found once. Under 20% of the sample is in the top ten clones. The trial excluded patients who had a history of autoimmune disease or who were on systemic immunosuppression. Peripheral blood for TCR sequencing was drawn from every dose cohort at baseline, at cycle 4 day 1 and at cycle 7 day 1. Samples came from an open-label, multicenter, first-in-human phase I dose-escalation trial of ivuxolimab. Adults with locally advanced or metastatic melanoma, renal cell carcinoma, hepatocellular carcinoma or head and neck squamous cell carcinoma were enrolled in the trial. CD4+ and CD8+ T cells were sorted separately from peripheral blood before TCR sequencing.

Recombination joined TRBV27 with TRBJ2-7; 12 of the junction bases match TRBD2. The sequencing used CD4+ or CD8+ T cells sorted from blood, collected in a trial of the OX40 agonist ivuxolimab. This TCR was sampled from an adult with an advanced solid tumor such as melanoma, head and neck, liver or kidney cancer. The CDR3 protein is CASSPGTSGPYEQYF. The DNA sequence is given as TGTGCCAGCAGCCCCGGGACTAGCGGGCCCTACGAGCAGTACTTC.